The 13 T cell receptor beta chains presented below share a single source sample, sequenced in a study of spatial heterogeneity in lung cancer. Time point given: sample taken at primary tumor resection. Sequencing of whole RNA from tumor, nontumor lung or frozen PBMC involved no sorting. From the 5' RACE reads, TCRdb called clonotypes with MiXCR, one entry per CDR3 protein. The data hold over 50,000 distinct CDR3 sequences, with 7.5% to 8.5% observed a single time. This material consisted of PBMCs, taken at surgery. Receptors were obtained from a female donor with early-stage non-small cell lung cancer.

The chain is built from TRBV20-1 and TRBJ2-3; weak D call: TRBD2 (6 bases). This CDR3 contains 15 residues. Germline values: CDR1 DFQATT, CDR2 SNEGSKA (reference sequence). Trimming removed 0 bases from V and 0 bases from J, with 10 bases in between. CDR3 sequence: CSARDPAGSTDTQYF. In DNA, the CDR3 is TGCAGTGCTAGAGATCCCGCGGGGAGCACAGATACGCAGTATTTT.

The chain carries TRBV18 and TRBJ1-2; D not resolved. V shed 6 bases and J shed 3 bases, with 11 bases lying between them. Per germline, CDR1 KGHSH and CDR2 LQKENI. This CDR3 is built from 13 residues. Written as DNA, the CDR3 is TGTGCCAGCTCCCTAGGGCAGGACTATGGCTACACCTTC. As protein: CASSLGQDYGYTF.

This clonotype came up many times. V is TRBV27 and J is TRBJ2-4; a possible D gene is TRBD1 (6 bases). V was clipped by 5 bases and J by 9 bases, with 14 bases between them. Germline V lookup: CDR1 MNHEY, CDR2 SMNVEV (reference sequence). The CDR3 runs to 13 residues. CDR3 protein: CASSPGVGRIQYF. CDR3 in DNA: TGTGCCAGCAGTCCAGGGGTCGGTCGCATTCAGTACTTC.

The chain employs TRBV5-5 and TRBJ2-5; tentative D call: TRBD1 (6 bases). The CDR3 contains 14 residues. The germline V gene has CDR1 SGHKS and CDR2 YYEKEE (reference sequence). V gave up 5 bases and J gave up 4 bases, with 15 bases separating them. Here the CDR3 DNA reads TGTGCCAGCAGTCAGGATACAGGGAGAGAGACCCAGTACTTC. Amino acid sequence: CASSQDTGRETQYF.

This clonotype was observed many times. This chain joins TRBV2 and TRBJ1-1; D is ambiguous. This CDR3 region has 11 residues. CDR1 SNHLY and CDR2 FYNNEI come from the germline V gene. With 7 bases removed from V and 0 bases from J, the gap between germline ends came to 3 bases. The CDR3: CASIMNTEAFF. For the CDR3, the DNA is TGTGCCAGCATTATGAACACTGAAGCTTTCTTT.

By its share, this clonotype is medium-sized. CDR3 in DNA: TGTGCCAGCAGCGTAGGATCACAGGCTTTTATGAACACTGAAGCTTTCTTT. This encodes CASSVGSQAFMNTEAFF. V is TRBV9 and J is TRBJ1-1, with a possible D match to TRBD1 (5 bases). V was pared by 0 bases and J by 0 bases, with 15 bases between. The V gene's germline CDR1 is SGDLS and CDR2 YYNGEE. The CDR3 runs to 17 residues.

This clonotype was recorded at least ten times. V gene TRBV7-8 combines with J gene TRBJ1-4, with 11 bases identical to TRBD1. Looked up from germline, CDR1 is SGHVS and CDR2 is FQNEAQ. CDR3 size: 19 residues. V was pared by 4 bases and J by 3 bases, with 13 bases of the junction left unmatched. Written as DNA, the CDR3 is TGTGCCAGCAGCTCGACCCTGGGACAGGGGGACGGTGCTAATGAAAAACTGTTTTTT. Translation gives CASSSTLGQGDGANEKLFF.

This clonotype was counted between two and nine times. The gene calls are TRBV28 and TRBJ1-2, with 8 bases aligning to TRBD1. Germline CDR1 is MDHEN and CDR2 is SYDVKM. The CDR3 extends over 14 amino acids. Trimming cost V 8 bases and J 2 bases; bases outside gene matches: 7. The CDR3 loop reads CASRGAGGNYGYTF. Written as DNA, the CDR3 is TGTGCCAGCCGTGGGGCAGGGGGCAACTATGGCTACACCTTC.

This clonotype has a count of ten or more. The chain joins TRBV12-3 or TRBV12-4 to TRBJ2-1, with 9 bases identical to TRBD2. The ends lost 4 bases at V and 3 bases at J; junction bases unmatched: 10. CDR3 length: 17 residues. The CDR3 DNA is TGTGCCAGCAGTTCCCCTTCTCTAGCGGGGTACTACAATGAGCAGTTCTTC. Amino acid sequence: CASSSPSLAGYYNEQFF.

The chain has TRBV7-3 and TRBJ2-5; a possible D gene is TRBD2 (5 bases). Trimming left V 1 base short and J 2 bases short, with 17 bases between. CDR1 and CDR2 (germline): SGHTA, FQGTGA. The CDR3 is 17 amino acids. CDR3 sequence: CASSLSGGRLKQETQYF. DNA for the CDR3: TGTGCCAGCAGCTTAAGCGGTGGTAGACTAAAACAAGAGACCCAGTACTTC.

A few counts support this clonotype. CDR3 DNA sequence: TGTGCCAGCAGTTCGGGACTAGCGGGAGTAATAAGCACAGATACGCAGTATTTT. It yields the protein CASSSGLAGVISTDTQYF. This chain links TRBV6-5 with TRBJ2-3; 14 bases align to TRBD2. CDR1 and CDR2 from the germline V gene are MNHEY and SVGAGI. The CDR3 has 18 amino acids. Losses at the gene ends were 4 bases for V and 0 bases for J; bases not matched to a gene: 6.

The sample holds a few counts of this clonotype. The chain has TRBV19 and TRBJ1-4; weak D call: TRBD1 (6 bases). V lost 5 bases and J 7 bases, leaving 8 bases between the germline ends. There are 12 residues in the CDR3. The germline CDR1 and CDR2 sequences are LNHDA and SQIVND (reference sequence). The CDR3 protein is CASSGGREKLFF. The CDR3 region has the DNA TGTGCCAGTAGTGGGGGGCGTGAAAAACTGTTTTTT.

This clonotype has at least ten counts. This sequence joins TRBV6-1 and TRBJ2-5; D remains unclear. Germline CDR1 reads MNHNS; CDR2 reads SASEGT. The CDR3 is made up of 13 amino acids. V was trimmed by 7 bases and J by 4 bases, leaving 13 bases between them. The CDR3 coding sequence is TGTGCCAGCACCCCATTCCTCGGAGAGACCCAGTACTTC. This gives the protein CASTPFLGETQYF.